Listed below are T cell receptor beta chains from one sample, sequenced in a study of blood T cell repertoires in COVID-19. TCRdb's table, derived via immunoSEQ multiplex PCR, lists solely in-frame clones and lacks some. The table includes fewer than 70,000 clones, 60% to 80% detected once. The sequenced sample was peripheral blood. All receptors derive from a man aged 55 to 69 with acute or convalescent COVID-19. CDR3s include the opening cysteine and the closing phenylalanine or tryptophan. A D gene is named only where the DNA matches it firmly. Expanded clones get a size class; other rows say once, few or many, or leave the size out.

J gene,V gene,D gene,clone size,CDR3 DNA,CDR3 protein
TRBJ2-1,TRBV4-1,TRBD2,NA,TGCGCCAGCAGCCGCGGGACTAGCGGCATCAATGAGCAGTTCTTC,CASSRGTSGINEQFF
TRBJ2-7,TRBV9,TRBD2,NA,TGTGCCAGCAGCGTAGTGGCAGCGGGGGGGCCCTACGAGCAGTACTTC,CASSVVAAGGPYEQYF
TRBJ2-7,TRBV27,NA,NA,TGTGCCAGCAGAAAGACTACAGGGGTAGGAGGGTACGAGCAGTACTTC,CASRKTTGVGGYEQYF
TRBJ2-5,TRBV30,NA,NA,TGTGCCTGGAAGGATAGGGGGTTCCAAGAGACCCAGTACTTC,CAWKDRGFQETQYF
TRBJ1-1,TRBV7-8,NA,many,TGTGCCAGCAGCCAACAGGAGTACACTGAAGCTTTCTTT,CASSQQEYTEAFF
TRBJ1-2,TRBV5-8,TRBD1,NA,TGTGCCAGCAGCCTACAGGGGCTCTATGGCTACACCTTC,CASSLQGLYGYTF
TRBJ1-2,TRBV7-3,TRBD1,NA,TGTGCCAGCAGCCCCGGCGGGACAGGGGGCTACACCTTC,CASSPGGTGGYTF
TRBJ2-5,TRBV18,NA,once,TGTGCCAGCTCACCCCGGATTAGCGGAGAGACCCAGTACTTC,CASSPRISGETQYF
TRBJ2-1,TRBV4-2,TRBD1,NA,TGTGCCAGCAGCCAAGAAGGTGGCAGGGGGCAGGCCTACAATGAGCAGTTCTTC,CASSQEGGRGQAYNEQFF
TRBJ1-4,TRBV19,TRBD1,NA,TGTGCCAGTACCGGAGAGGACAGGGTTCCTTCTCAGGCGGGAAAACTGTTTTTT,CASTGEDRVPSQAGKLFF
TRBJ2-3,TRBV9,TRBD2,NA,TGTGCCAGCAGCGTACCCTACAGCGGGGGGGCCACAGATACGCAGTATTTT,CASSVPYSGGATDTQYF
TRBJ1-5,TRBV5-1,NA,few,TGCGCCAGCAGCTTGGCGGGTAACAATCAGCCCCAGCATTTT,CASSLAGNNQPQHF
TRBJ1-2,TRBV24-1,TRBD1,NA,TGTGCCACCAGTGGATCCAGGGGGGACTATGGCTACACCTTC,CATSGSRGDYGYTF
TRBJ1-1,TRBV7-9,TRBD1,NA,TGTGCCAGCAGCCCATCTGACAGGGGGTGGACTGAAGCTTTCTTT,CASSPSDRGWTEAFF
TRBJ1-5,TRBV6-9,NA,NA,TGTGCCAGCAGACTTTCGGTCCCCCCCTTTCGAGATAGCAATCAGCCCCAGCATTTT,CASRLSVPPFRDSNQPQHF
TRBJ1-3,TRBV27,TRBD1,few,TGTGCCAGCAGTTCCCAAGGGGACAGGAGCAACACCATATATTTT,CASSSQGDRSNTIYF
TRBJ2-7,TRBV30,NA,NA,TGTGCCTGGAGTCTCGGTCCTTCCTACGAGCAGTACTTC,CAWSLGPSYEQYF
TRBJ1-4,TRBV28,NA,NA,TGTGCCAGCACCGACCCAGGGGCGACTAATGAAAAACTGTTTTTT,CASTDPGATNEKLFF
TRBJ1-3,TRBV6-5,TRBD1,NA,TGTGCCAGCAGTCAACAGGGGGCCGGTGGAAACACCATATATTTT,CASSQQGAGGNTIYF
TRBJ2-5,TRBV7-9,TRBD2,NA,TGTGCCAGCAGCTTAACCGGGACTAGCGGGGAGACCCAGTACTTC,CASSLTGTSGETQYF
TRBJ1-2,TRBV5-1,TRBD1,NA,TGCGCCAGCAGCTTGGATGGGCAGGGGGCCCTGGCTAACTATGGCTACACCTTC,CASSLDGQGALANYGYTF
TRBJ1-2,TRBV5-1,TRBD1,NA,TGCGCCAGCAGCTTGGGAGGGGGCGCATCAACTACTAACTATGGCTACACCTTC,CASSLGGGASTTNYGYTF
TRBJ2-2,TRBV7-2,NA,NA,TGTGCCAGCAGCTTAGGAAGACAGGGAGGGCTGTTTTTT,CASSLGRQGGLFF
TRBJ1-5,TRBV6-1,TRBD1,NA,TGTGCCAGCAGTGACGAGGGGGCGTCGCCCCAGCATTTT,CASSDEGASPQHF
TRBJ1-2,TRBV5-4,TRBD1,NA,TGTGCCAGCAGCGGGACAGGGTTTGGCTACACCTTC,CASSGTGFGYTF
TRBJ1-1,TRBV10-2,NA,NA,TGCGCCAGCAGTGGGACAGATAACACTGAAGCTTTCTTT,CASSGTDNTEAFF
TRBJ2-1,TRBV7-8,TRBD2,NA,TGTGCCAGCAGCCCCGACGGGGGGGGCGGAGGTGAGCAGTTCTTC,CASSPDGGGGGEQFF
TRBJ1-2,TRBV27,NA,NA,TGTGCCAGCAGTTTACGGGGGAACTATGGCTACACCTTC,CASSLRGNYGYTF
TRBJ1-2,TRBV4-1,NA,NA,TGCGCCAGCAGCCACCACAGCTATGGCTACACCTTC,CASSHHSYGYTF
TRBJ1-2,TRBV7-3,TRBD1,NA,TGTGCCAGCAGCTGGGATGCAAGAGACAGGGCTTCGGGCTACACCTTC,CASSWDARDRASGYTF
TRBJ1-1,TRBV24-1,NA,NA,TGTGCCACCAGTGATGCCGCGGATGAAGCTTTCTTT,CATSDAADEAFF
TRBJ2-7,TRBV5-1,NA,NA,TGCGCCAGCAGCTTGGGAGGGGGTGATTACGAGCAGTACTTC,CASSLGGGDYEQYF
TRBJ1-1,TRBV29-1,NA,NA,TGCAGCGTTGTCGCCGGGGTGAACACTGAAGCTTTCTTT,CSVVAGVNTEAFF
TRBJ1-5,TRBV7-2,NA,NA,TGTGCCAGCAGCTTAGTGTCGCCACATAATAGCAATCAGCCCCAGCATTTT,CASSLVSPHNSNQPQHF
TRBJ1-2,TRBV11-3,TRBD1,NA,TGTGCCAGCAACAAGGAGGGGGCATTAGATGGCTACACCTTC,CASNKEGALDGYTF
TRBJ1-4,TRBV5-5,TRBD1,few,TGTGCCAGCAGCGCAACAGGGGGCAATACATATGAGAAACTGTTTTTT,CASSATGGNTYEKLFF
TRBJ2-2,TRBV9,TRBD1,NA,TGTGCCAGCAGCGTTGTGACAGGGGTAACCGGGGAGCTGTTTTTT,CASSVVTGVTGELFF
TRBJ1-2,TRBV28,NA,once,TGTGCCAGCAGGACCGGACAGTGGACTCGTGGCTACACCTTC,CASRTGQWTRGYTF
TRBJ1-5,TRBV2,NA,few,TGTGCCAGCAGTGAAACGGGACAACATAGCAATCAGCCCCAGCATTTT,CASSETGQHSNQPQHF
TRBJ1-2,TRBV7-9,TRBD1,NA,TGTGCCAGCAGCCTGAACACAGGGGGCCGGTATGGCTACACCTTC,CASSLNTGGRYGYTF
TRBJ1-1,TRBV10-3,NA,NA,TGTGCCATCAAGGGAGGACAATTGAACACTGAAGCTTTCTTT,CAIKGGQLNTEAFF
TRBJ2-1,TRBV18,NA,NA,TGTGCCAGCTCACCATTCCCGGACAGCCACAATGAGCAGTTCTTC,CASSPFPDSHNEQFF
TRBJ2-7,TRBV24-1,TRBD2,NA,TGTGCCACCAGTGATTTCTTAGCGGGGCCCTGTCTCCACGAGCAGTACTTC,CATSDFLAGPCLHEQYF
TRBJ2-7,TRBV27,NA,NA,TGTGCCAGCTCCCCCTACCAGGACAATCACTACGAGCAGTACTTC,CASSPYQDNHYEQYF
TRBJ2-7,TRBV14,TRBD1,NA,TGTGCCAGCAGCCAAGGGATGACAGGGCTGACCTACGAGCAGTACTTC,CASSQGMTGLTYEQYF
TRBJ1-1,TRBV14,NA,NA,TGTGCCAGCAGCCGGGAGTTTTCTGAAGCTTTCTTT,CASSREFSEAFF